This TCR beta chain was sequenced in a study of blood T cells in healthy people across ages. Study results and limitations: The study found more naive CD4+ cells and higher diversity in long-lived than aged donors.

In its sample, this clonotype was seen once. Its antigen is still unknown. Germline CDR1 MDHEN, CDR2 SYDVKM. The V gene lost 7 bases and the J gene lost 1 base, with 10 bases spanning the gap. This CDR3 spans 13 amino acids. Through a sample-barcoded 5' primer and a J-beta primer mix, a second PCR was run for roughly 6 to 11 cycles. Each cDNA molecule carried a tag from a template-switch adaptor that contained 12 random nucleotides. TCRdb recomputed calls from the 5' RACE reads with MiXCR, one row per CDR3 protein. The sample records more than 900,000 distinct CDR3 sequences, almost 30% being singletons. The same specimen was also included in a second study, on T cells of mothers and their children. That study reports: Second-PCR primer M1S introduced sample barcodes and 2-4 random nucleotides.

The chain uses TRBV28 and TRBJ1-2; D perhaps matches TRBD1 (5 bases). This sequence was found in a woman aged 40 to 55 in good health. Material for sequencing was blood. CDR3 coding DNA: TGTGCCAGCATAAGGGGCCTTAACTATGGCTACACCTTC. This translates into CASIRGLNYGYTF.